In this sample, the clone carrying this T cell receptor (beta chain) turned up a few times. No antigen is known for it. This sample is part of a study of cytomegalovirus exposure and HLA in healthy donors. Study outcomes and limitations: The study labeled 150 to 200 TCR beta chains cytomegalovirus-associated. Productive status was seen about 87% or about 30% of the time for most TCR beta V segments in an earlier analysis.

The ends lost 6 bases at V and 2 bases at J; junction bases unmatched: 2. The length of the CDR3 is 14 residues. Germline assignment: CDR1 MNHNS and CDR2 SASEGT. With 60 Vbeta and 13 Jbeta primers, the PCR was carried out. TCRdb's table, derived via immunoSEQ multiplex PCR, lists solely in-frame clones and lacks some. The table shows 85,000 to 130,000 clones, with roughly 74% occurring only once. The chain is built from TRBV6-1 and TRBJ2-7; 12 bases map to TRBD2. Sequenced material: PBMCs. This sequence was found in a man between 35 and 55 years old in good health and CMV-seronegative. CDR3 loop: CASRRLAGAYEQYF. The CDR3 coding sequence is TGTGCCAGCAGGAGACTAGCGGGGGCCTACGAGCAGTACTTC.